The entry below describes one T cell receptor (beta chain). This clonotype was seen many times. Its antigen specificity is not known. The record has no base qualities; no much larger clone is one base away. This sample was included in a study of T cell repertoires in cytomegalovirus infection (dated by TCRdb to the late 2010s). Broadly, across the study: Because public TCR beta signatures pointed to carriage of CMV infection together with the matching HLA type, the HLA type of each donor mattered for the analysis.

On the study overall, not on this receptor specifically: The ex vivo response was dominated by HLA-C-restricted CMV-specific TCR beta clonotypes, which also provided the single most frequent clonotype in two of eight donors. In both this cohort and an independent 352-donor cohort, the cumulative frequency of public TCR beta family members distinguished carriers of CMV infection plus the relevant HLA type.

Instrument used: Illumina HiSeq 1500. TCRdb itself trimmed the public reads at Q25 with fastp, ran MiXCR and retained productive beta chains. When rows share a CDR3 protein, they turn into one entry using the most common DNA and genes. This sample is represented by about 130,000 distinct CDR3 sequences; less than 9.5% of them were singletons. The ten biggest clones cover roughly a tenth of the sample. V is clipped by 6 bases and J by 8 bases, and the sequence between their germline boundaries is 19 bases long. For CDR1 and CDR2, the germline V gene lists MDHEN and SYDVKM. There are 15 amino acids in the CDR3, from cysteine to phenylalanine inclusive. Only the CDR3 part of the read is kept: 45 bases, read in frame from the first base.

Recombination connected TRBV28 to TRBJ1-4; TRBD1 is perhaps the D gene, given 6 matching bases. The sample was PBMCs. This clonotype originated in a human donor in good health (CMV status not recorded). Some clones in this sample may be carry-over from other donors' samples. Here is the DNA: TGTGCCAGCAGCACCTTTTTAGGGGGGGGAGAAAAACTGTTTTTT. The translation is CASSTFLGGGEKLFF.